This T cell receptor (beta chain) was recovered during a study of molecular identifiers for immune sequencing clone quantification. Many counts were recorded for this clonotype. Its antigen is still unknown. Naive CD8 T cells were picked out by sorting for CD8+CD4-CCR7+CD45RA+. Notes on the study in general: Clones carrying above 20 RNA copies accounted for over 99% of effector molecules, under 1% in naive cells.

The CDR3 runs to 12 residues. Trimming removed 7 bases at V and 8 bases at J, with 11 bases between. Per germline, CDR1 SNHLY and CDR2 FYNNEI. Previously reported methods and listed TCR primers produced the bulk TCR libraries. Each CDR3 protein is one row after TCRdb ran MiXCR on the PCR reads. The sample has about 320,000 distinct CDR3 sequences; around a fifth are singletons. The TCR originated in a human donor in good health. Some libraries in this study had Jurkat cell RNA spiked in. The chain links TRBV2 to TRBJ1-4, with a possible D match to TRBD1 (5 bases). The specimen was naive CD8+ T cells from blood, with Jurkat cell RNA spiked in. Subset reported: FACS-sorted CD8+CD4-CCR7+CD45RA+ naive T cells. The CDR3 here is CASTNPGEKLFF. The CDR3, as DNA: TGTGCCAGCACAAATCCAGGGGAAAAACTGTTTTTT.